The next 16 T cell receptor beta chains were all read from a single sample in a study of blood T cell repertoires in COVID-19. TCRdb keeps only in-frame clones here, not all; method: immunoSEQ multiplex PCR. The table records about 100,000 clones, approximately 86% of them present only once. The sequenced sample consisted of PBMCs or T cells enriched from blood (not recorded which). All receptors come from a woman aged 50 to 60 who had recovered from COVID-19.

The V gene is TRBV27, the J gene TRBJ2-1; TRBD2 agrees at 8 bases. The CDR3 runs 16 residues. V was pared by 3 bases and J by 7 bases, with 11 bases of the junction left unmatched. CDR1 is MNHEY and CDR2 is SMNVEV in the germline V gene (reference sequence). The DNA of the CDR3 is TGTGCCAGCAGTTTCACCCTGGGGGCTAGCGGGAATGAGCAGTTCTTC. The encoded protein is CASSFTLGASGNEQFF.

This chain links TRBV7-9 with TRBJ1-5; 10 bases align to TRBD1. J lost 1 base, V lost 5 bases, and 5 bases had no gene match. CDR3 length: 16 residues. The germline gives CDR1 SEHNR, CDR2 FQNEAQ (reference sequence). The CDR3 DNA follows: TGTGCCAGCAGCGTAGGACAGGGGGGGAGCAATCAGCCCCAGCATTTT. It codes for CASSVGQGGSNQPQHF.

This clone was seen a few times. V is TRBV27 and J is TRBJ1-2, with TRBD1 identical over 8 bases. The germline V gene encodes CDR1 MNHEY and CDR2 SMNVEV (reference sequence). There are 14 residues in the CDR3. V shed 6 bases, J shed 4 bases, and the junction held 7 bases outside the gene matches. The DNA of the CDR3 is TGTGCCAGCAGCCCTACAGGGGGGTTCTATGGCTACACCTTC. As protein: CASSPTGGFYGYTF.

The table lists this clone with a count of one. The chain carries TRBV3-1 (or the pseudogene TRBV3-2) and TRBJ1-2; TRBD1 aligns across 8 bases. Per germline, CDR1 LGHDT and CDR2 YNNKEL (reference sequence). The CDR3 is made up of 15 amino acids. V dropped 6 bases and J dropped 1; count of bases not matched to a gene: 7. CDR3 protein: CASSPGQGGNYGYTF. CDR3 in DNA: TGTGCCAGCAGTCCCGGACAGGGAGGTAACTATGGCTACACCTTC.

The chain joins TRBV10-3 to TRBJ1-1; possible D gene TRBD1, 6 bases. Trimming removed 7 bases at V and 1 base at J, with 16 bases between. The germline V gene has CDR1 ENHRY and CDR2 SYGVKD. This CDR3 has 15 amino acids. CDR3 nucleotide sequence: TGTGCCATCAAACTCGGACAGAGCCAGAACACTGAAGCTTTCTTT. It is translated as CAIKLGQSQNTEAFF.

The chain links TRBV5-8 to TRBJ1-2, with a weak D call TRBD1 (6 bases). The germline CDR1 and CDR2 sequences are SGHTS and YDEGEE. CDR3 size: 14 residues. Trimming took off 2 bases at V and 2 bases at J, with 10 bases between the two ends. The CDR3 nucleotides are TGTGCCAGCAGCTTCCCGGACAGAAACTATGGCTACACCTTC. It codes for CASSFPDRNYGYTF.

The rearrangement links TRBV9 to TRBJ2-1, with 10 positions matching TRBD2. In germline, CDR1 is SGDLS, CDR2 YYNGEE. CDR3 length: 16 amino acids. Trimming at V came to 0 bases and at J to 9 bases, leaving 9 bases not matched to a gene. The CDR3: CASSVGAGGPEGEQFF. The CDR3 bases are TGTGCCAGCAGCGTAGGAGCGGGGGGGCCGGAGGGTGAGCAGTTCTTC.

The J gene is TRBJ2-3, the V gene TRBV7-9, with D possibly TRBD2 on 5 matching bases. The CDR3 contains 13 residues. Germline lookup yields CDR1 SEHNR and CDR2 FQNEAQ (reference sequence). The ends were cut back, 7 bases at V and 0 bases at J, with 8 bases in the middle. CDR3 sequence (DNA): TGTGCCAGCACTAGCCCCAGCACAGATACGCAGTATTTT. It specifies CASTSPSTDTQYF.

The chain carries TRBV7-9 and TRBJ2-3, with D possibly TRBD2 on 5 matching bases. Per germline, CDR1 SEHNR and CDR2 FQNEAQ (reference sequence). The V gene lost 0 bases and the J gene lost 0 bases, with 10 bases spanning the gap. CDR3 length: 16 residues. CDR3 loop: CASSLAVATSTDTQYF. Written as DNA, the CDR3 is TGTGCCAGCAGCTTAGCTGTAGCGACTAGCACAGATACGCAGTATTTT.

This clone was seen just once. V gene TRBV6-5 combines with J gene TRBJ2-7, with TRBD1 matching 11 bases. Germline V gene lookup returns CDR1 MNHEY and CDR2 SVGAGI. V dropped 4 bases and J dropped 3; count of bases not matched to a gene: 5. This CDR3 has 15 amino acids. The CDR3 nucleotides read TGTGCCAGCAGTTCCCTTGGGACAGGGGGCTACGAGCAGTACTTC. As protein: CASSSLGTGGYEQYF.

The rearrangement links TRBV6-5 to TRBJ1-2, with TRBD1 matching 8 bases. The CDR3 extends over 13 amino acids. Germline trimming cut 7 bases from V and 4 bases from J; bases unmatched to any gene: 5. CDR1 and CDR2 from the germline V gene are MNHEY and SVGAGI. This CDR3 reads CASTKQGGYGYTF. CDR3 sequence (DNA): TGTGCCAGCACGAAACAGGGGGGCTATGGCTACACCTTC.

The chain employs TRBV3-1 (or the pseudogene TRBV3-2) and TRBJ2-7; 11 bases line up with TRBD2. This CDR3 has 15 amino acids. Germline CDR1 is LGHDT and CDR2 is YNNKEL (reference sequence). With 4 bases clipped from V and 1 base from J, the junction kept 3 bases outside the gene matches. This CDR3 reads CASSLTSGDSYEQYF. CDR3 nucleotides: TGTGCCAGCAGCCTGACTAGCGGGGATTCCTACGAGCAGTACTTC.

The rearrangement uses TRBV18 and TRBJ2-1, with 8 nucleotides matching TRBD2. Germline-derived CDR1 and CDR2 are KGHSH and LQKENI. V was pared by 4 bases and J by 5 bases, with 7 bases of the junction left unmatched. There are 15 residues in the CDR3. CDR3 in DNA: TGTGCCAGCTCACGGAGGCAAGCGGGAGACAATGAGCAGTTCTTC. This encodes CASSRRQAGDNEQFF.

The V gene is TRBV5-6, the J gene TRBJ2-5; D is possibly TRBD2 (6 bases). Germline CDR1 SGHDT, CDR2 YYEEEE. The V end lost 4 bases, the J end lost 5 bases, and 15 bases lay between the germline ends. There are 14 residues in the CDR3. CDR3 region: CASSRRGLRETQYF. The CDR3 bases are TGTGCCAGCAGCCGCCGGGGGTTGAGGGAGACCCAGTACTTC.

This clone was observed a few times. The rearrangement uses TRBV6-5 and TRBJ1-1, with D uncertain. The V gene lost 7 bases and the J gene lost 4 bases, with 7 bases spanning the gap. Germline V gene sequence: CDR1 MNHEY, CDR2 SVGAGI. The CDR3 is made up of 11 amino acids. CDR3 region: CASTRSTEAFF. DNA of the CDR3: TGTGCCAGCACGAGGAGCACTGAAGCTTTCTTT.

This clone came up a few times. The chain uses TRBV3-1 (or the pseudogene TRBV3-2) and TRBJ1-1; D is ambiguous. Germline V gene data show CDR1 as LGHDT and CDR2 as YNNKEL (reference sequence). CDR3 length: 13 amino acids. With 0 bases removed from V and 6 bases from J, the gap between germline ends came to 8 bases. CDR3 DNA sequence: TGTGCCAGCAGCCAAGATGAGGGTTCTGAAGCTTTCTTT. Translation gives CASSQDEGSEAFF.